This entry features one T cell receptor (beta chain) sequence. Per the germline V gene, CDR1 is MNHEY and CDR2 is SVGAGI. J lost 5 bases, V lost 4 bases, and 9 bases had no gene match. The CDR3 length is 15 residues. In Seattle, patients joined the study during active infection and were tracked longitudinally. Using immunoSEQ multiplex PCR, the repertoire was profiled, and TCRdb retains in-frame clones only, with some absent. The sample has over 150,000 clones; 70% to 90% are singletons. The sample originates from a study of blood T cell repertoires in COVID-19. This TCR derives from a woman aged 80 or older with COVID-19, enrolled during active disease. The gene calls are TRBV6-5 and TRBJ2-5; 8 bases are a match to TRBD2. The sample was peripheral blood. The CDR3 loop is CASSSPRREDETQYF. The CDR3 DNA reads as TGTGCCAGCAGTTCCCCTCGGCGGGAGGATGAGACCCAGTACTTC.